These 5 T cell receptor beta chains were sequenced from one sample in a study of OX40 agonist ivuxolimab in advanced cancers. Profiled with immunoSEQ multiplex PCR; TCRdb holds only in-frame clones, not every one. Of 50,000 or so clones in the sample, around 83% were seen once. Sequencing used CD4+ or CD8+ T cells sorted from blood, obtained in a trial of the OX40 agonist ivuxolimab. The receptors were sampled from an adult with an advanced solid tumor such as melanoma, head and neck, liver or kidney cancer.

The chain uses TRBV10-3 and TRBJ1-1, with 7 positions matching TRBD1. Losses at the gene ends were 2 bases for V and 4 bases for J; bases not matched to a gene: 4. Germline values: CDR1 ENHRY, CDR2 SYGVKD. CDR3 length: 14 residues. DNA of the CDR3: TGTGCCATCAGTGAGGAGGGGGCGAGCACTGAAGCTTTCTTT. Translated: CAISEEGASTEAFF.

The CDR3 loop reads CASSLLGYEQYF. CDR3 nucleotide sequence: TGTGCCAGCAGCTTATTGGGTTACGAGCAGTACTTC. The chain links TRBV7-6 to TRBJ2-7, with unresolved D. Germline values: CDR1 SGHVS, CDR2 FNYEAQ. The V and J ends lost 2 bases and 4 bases respectively, with 6 bases between them. The CDR3 contains 12 residues.

The CDR3 here is CASSQDAEQSYSNQPQHF. CDR3 bases: TGTGCCAGCAGCCAAGATGCAGAACAGAGCTATAGCAATCAGCCCCAGCATTTT. The chain recombines TRBV4-2 with TRBJ1-5; D call uncertain. V lost 0 bases and J 0 bases, leaving 15 bases between the germline ends. Germline CDR1 reads LGHNA; CDR2 reads YNFKEQ. The CDR3 runs to 18 residues.

The chain is built from TRBV5-4 and TRBJ1-4; 7 bases fit TRBD1. The CDR3 is made up of 15 amino acids. The germline CDR1 and CDR2 sequences are SGHNT and YYREEE (reference sequence). After removal of 2 bases from V and 6 bases from J, the junction contained 7 bases not matched to a gene. The CDR3 coding sequence is TGTGCCAGCAGCTTTAACAGGGGACGAGATGAAAAACTGTTTTTT. This sequence encodes CASSFNRGRDEKLFF.

The V gene is TRBV10-3, the J gene TRBJ2-2; the D gene is possibly TRBD2 (6 bases). V dropped 10 bases and J dropped 0 bases, with 15 bases sitting between them. Germline V gene lookup returns CDR1 ENHRY and CDR2 SYGVKD. The CDR3 has 15 amino acids. The CDR3: CASLATTSNTGELFF. CDR3 sequence (DNA): TGTGCCAGCCTAGCGACTACCTCGAACACCGGGGAGCTGTTTTTT.